This T cell receptor (beta chain) was identified during a study of CD8+CD57+ T cells in acquired aplastic anemia (dated by TCRdb to 2016 to 2019). In the study overall: DNA extracted from sorted CD4+ and CD8+ cells had a mean of roughly 3.4 ug, with a range of roughly 0.19 to 27.4 ug. An average of approximately 10 million reads for CD4+ cells and 11 million to 13 million reads for CD8+ cells was obtained from healthy donor samples. What the research found in general, with its limitations: Patients and healthy controls showed no significant difference in CD8+ Simpson's diversity (P=0.060). Around 30 CD8+ CDR3 sequences were shared between patients and controls but appeared highly expressed in patients and within their immunodominant clones.

The CDR3 goes from the cysteine to the phenylalanine over 15 residues. Here the CDR3 DNA is all that survives: 45 bases in frame from base 1. The germline V gene provides CDR1 SGHRS and CDR2 YFSETQ. At the junction V is shortened by 0 bases and J by 3 bases, with 13 bases in between. This clonotype has a count of ten or more. It lacks a known antigen. No quality values exist for individual bases; no much larger clone is one base distant. Genomic DNA was used as template for profiling of TCR beta VDJ combinations and CDR3 sequences. An Illumina HiSeq 2000 was used for TCR repertoire sequencing. The original methods were these. Repertoires were assessed using TRBV/TRBJ rearrangement plots, CDR3 size and DJ length profiles, and Simpson's diversity index. The most abundant DNA sequence in the deep sequencing data was defined as the immunodominant clone. CDR3 amino acid sequences were checked for sharing between subjects and were compared against published repertoires and the VDJdb database. TCRdb itself trimmed the public reads at Q25 with fastp, ran MiXCR and retained productive beta chains. Each entry merges the rows of one CDR3 protein and shows their most common DNA and genes. For this entry, the V and J calls and clone size follow TCRdb and not the study's own pipeline. The sample table holds about 110,000 distinct CDR3 sequences, of which 50% to 65% were seen once. Under 35% of the sample rests with the top ten.

TCR repertoires of sorted CD4+ and CD8+ blood T cells from severe aplastic anemia patients and healthy subjects were deep-sequenced in the study. Ficoll-Paque density gradient centrifugation was used to isolate peripheral blood mononuclear cells. Before DNA was extracted, CD4+ and CD8+ T cells were sorted using either FACS or magnetic beads. The chain employs TRBV5-1 and TRBJ2-7; the D segment could be TRBD1, given 6 matching bases. The source is a human donor in good health, serving as a control. The sample consisted of sorted CD4+, CD8+, or CD8+CD57+ T cells (not recorded which) from PBMCs. The CDR3 in this case is CASSLAQGFLYEQYF. DNA sequence: TGCGCCAGCAGCTTGGCCCAGGGGTTCCTCTACGAGCAGTACTTC.